This TCR beta chain was identified in a study of identical twins. Deletions cut 3 bases from V and 3 bases from J, with 11 bases between. The CDR3 is made up of 15 amino acids. Germline loops: CDR1 MGHRA, CDR2 YSYEKL. TCRdb reprocessed the 5' RACE reads with MiXCR, giving one entry per CDR3 protein. This table holds around 240,000 distinct CDR3 sequences, about 7% found once. This sample also appeared in a second study, on yellow fever vaccine responses in identical twins.

This chain links TRBV4-1 with TRBJ1-4; tentative D call: TRBD1 (6 bases). The sample consisted of memory (CD45RO+) T cells sorted from blood. This TCR was recovered from a woman aged 18-35 years in good health. CDR3 sequence reads: CASSQAGTSNEKLFF. The CDR3 DNA reads TGCGCCAGCAGCCAGGCCGGGACATCTAATGAAAAACTGTTTTTT.